These T cell receptor beta chains were read from a single sample in a study of cytomegalovirus exposure and HLA in healthy donors. Some clones are missing from TCRdb's copy, which holds only in-frame ones; the method was immunoSEQ multiplex PCR. This table holds some 76,000 clones, less than 95% found once. The sequenced material came from PBMCs. All receptors come from a woman younger than 35 in good health and CMV-seropositive. Both conserved end residues are part of each CDR3. The D gene is left open where the match is weak. Some rows mark clone size as missing; the rest say once, few, many or name a class of expanded clone.

d_call clone_size j_call v_call cdr3_aa cdr3_nt
TRBD1 - TRBJ1-1 TRBV9 CASSVGAGGGTEAFF TGTGCCAGCAGCGTAGGTGCAGGGGGTGGCACTGAAGCTTTCTTT
- - TRBJ2-7 TRBV7-2 CASSINSGSYEQYF TGTGCCAGCAGCATTAACAGCGGCTCCTACGAGCAGTACTTC
TRBD1 once TRBJ1-4 TRBV28 CASSLTFDRADLGNEKLFF TGTGCCAGCAGTTTAACTTTTGACAGGGCCGACTTGGGGAACGAAAAACTGTTTTTT
- - TRBJ2-3 TRBV4-2 CASSQAGTPDTQYF TGTGCCAGCAGCCAAGCCGGGACACCAGATACGCAGTATTTT
TRBD1 - TRBJ1-5 TRBV27 CASKRQGRLWNQPQHF TGTGCCAGTAAACGACAGGGGCGACTTTGGAATCAGCCCCAGCATTTT
TRBD1 once TRBJ1-4 TRBV27 CASSKLQGANEKLFF TGTGCCAGCAGCAAACTGCAGGGGGCTAATGAAAAACTGTTTTTT
- - TRBJ1-2 TRBV28 CASSLRGKGYTF TGTGCCAGCAGTTTAAGGGGAAAAGGCTACACCTTC
- - TRBJ1-1 TRBV2 CASSGGTEAFF TGTGCCAGCAGTGGAGGGACTGAAGCTTTCTTT
- - TRBJ1-1 TRBV9 CASSPPGRGRNTEAFF TGTGCCAGCAGCCCTCCAGGTAGAGGGAGGAACACTGAAGCTTTCTTT
- - TRBJ1-6 TRBV19 CASSMRPFYNSPLHF TGTGCCAGTAGTATGAGGCCCTTCTATAATTCACCCCTCCACTTT
TRBD1 - TRBJ2-1 TRBV9 CASSVQGARDRQFF TGTGCCAGCAGCGTTCAGGGGGCGAGAGACCGGCAGTTCTTC
TRBD1 - TRBJ1-2 TRBV6-5 CASSQNTGQGYGYTF TGTGCCAGCAGTCAAAATACGGGACAGGGATATGGCTACACCTTC
TRBD1 - TRBJ2-1 TRBV28 CAIPGQSYNEQFF TGTGCCATACCGGGACAGAGCTACAATGAGCAGTTCTTC
TRBD1 - TRBJ1-4 TRBV7-9 CASSLPGQGGEKLFF TGTGCCAGCAGCTTACCCGGACAGGGGGGGGAAAAACTGTTTTTT
TRBD2 - TRBJ2-5 TRBV9 CASSVRLAETQYF TGTGCCAGCAGCGTGCGACTAGCGGAGACCCAGTACTTC
- - TRBJ2-1 TRBV12-1 CASQRPLSGEQFF TGTGCCAGCCAGCGTCCTCTATCCGGTGAGCAGTTCTTC
- - TRBJ2-2 TRBV14 CASSPRGNTGELFF TGTGCCAGCAGCCCCAGGGGCAACACCGGGGAGCTGTTTTTT
TRBD1 - TRBJ2-3 TRBV29-1 CSEGQTRTDTQYF TGCAGCGAGGGACAGACACGCACAGATACGCAGTATTTT
TRBD2 few TRBJ2-1 TRBV7-3 CASSPRTSAEQFF TGTGCCAGCAGCCCCAGGACTAGCGCCGAGCAGTTCTTC
TRBD1 - TRBJ2-7 TRBV25-1 CASSEEGGTGVDEQYF TGTGCCAGCAGTGAAGAGGGGGGGACAGGGGTTGACGAGCAGTACTTC
TRBD1 - TRBJ1-1 TRBV29-1 CSVYRGGNTEAFF TGCAGCGTGTACAGGGGAGGTAACACTGAAGCTTTCTTT
- - TRBJ1-2 TRBV4-2 CASSQVRLYGYTF TGTGCCAGCAGCCAAGTCAGGCTCTATGGCTACACCTTC
- - TRBJ2-1 TRBV5-6 CASSLERTEYNEQFF TGTGCCAGCAGCTTGGAGAGAACAGAGTACAATGAGCAGTTCTTC
- - TRBJ2-5 TRBV30 CAWSDYQETQYF TGTGCCTGGAGTGACTACCAAGAGACCCAGTACTTC
- - TRBJ2-5 TRBV30 CAWSREGRETQYF TGTGCCTGGAGTCGAGAGGGAAGGGAGACCCAGTACTTC
- - TRBJ1-5 TRBV7-8 CASSLGLGGASNQPQHF TGTGCCAGCAGCTTAGGTTTAGGCGGGGCTAGCAATCAGCCCCAGCATTTT
- - TRBJ1-4 TRBV4-3 CASSQDRGQGYEKLFF TGCGCCAGCAGCCAAGACCGTGGGCAGGGGTATGAAAAACTGTTTTTT
TRBD1 - TRBJ2-2 TRBV5-1 CASSLHHGTGLTGELFF TGCGCCAGCAGCTTGCATCACGGGACAGGCTTAACCGGGGAGCTGTTTTTT
- - TRBJ1-1 TRBV5-6 CASSWTTRGTEAFF TGTGCCAGCAGCTGGACAACCCGGGGGACTGAAGCTTTCTTT
- - TRBJ1-4 TRBV7-2 CASSPGLNEKLFF TGTGCCAGCAGCCCCGGACTTAATGAAAAACTGTTTTTT
- - TRBJ2-1 TRBV27 CASSRAGTPSYNEQFF TGTGCCAGCAGTAGGGCCGGGACTCCTTCCTACAATGAGCAGTTCTTC
- - TRBJ2-2 TRBV7-2 CASSSSRIGVGELFF TGTGCCAGCAGCTCCTCCCGTATCGGGGTCGGGGAGCTGTTTTTT
TRBD2 - TRBJ2-7 TRBV7-8 CASSLERAGGGWQYF TGTGCCAGCAGCTTAGAACGAGCGGGAGGGGGCTGGCAGTACTTC
TRBD1 - TRBJ1-1 TRBV6-1 CASSNRGMNTEAFF TGTGCCAGTTCGAACAGGGGGATGAACACTGAAGCTTTCTTT
TRBD1 once TRBJ2-3 TRBV6-5 CASRSGQGKADTQYF TGTGCCAGCAGGTCCGGACAGGGAAAGGCAGATACGCAGTATTTT
TRBD1 - TRBJ1-6 TRBV27 CASSFPTGEGRNNSPLHF TGTGCCAGCAGTTTTCCGACAGGGGAGGGGCGGAATAATTCACCCCTCCACTTT
TRBD2 - TRBJ2-1 TRBV27 CASSLGGGLSYNEQFF TGTGCCAGCAGTTTAGGGGGGGGTCTCTCCTACAATGAGCAGTTCTTC
TRBD1 - TRBJ1-2 TRBV30 CAWGQGEIYGYTF TGTGCCTGGGGACAGGGGGAAATCTATGGCTACACCTTC
TRBD2 few TRBJ2-1 TRBV30 CAWSALTGLAGNEQFF TGTGCCTGGAGTGCACTAACGGGACTAGCCGGGAATGAGCAGTTCTTC
- - TRBJ1-1 TRBV27 CASSFEGVTEAFF TGTGCCAGCAGTTTCGAGGGAGTCACTGAAGCTTTCTTT
TRBD1 - TRBJ2-5 TRBV9 CASSVGDRGRETQYF TGTGCCAGCAGCGTAGGGGACAGGGGGCGTGAGACCCAGTACTTC
- - TRBJ2-1 TRBV5-3 CARSRGQKNEQFF TGTGCCAGAAGCCGGGGACAAAAAAATGAGCAGTTCTTC
TRBD1 - TRBJ2-5 TRBV28 CASSLGRDRRNF TGTGCCAGCAGTTTAGGGCGGGACAGGCGGAACTTC
- - TRBJ2-2 TRBV7-2 CASSLAFLSGELFF TGTGCCAGCAGCTTAGCCTTCTTATCCGGGGAGCTGTTTTTT
- - TRBJ1-3 TRBV18 CVSPGTRSGNTIYF TGTGTCTCGCCTGGGACAAGGAGTGGAAACACCATATATTTT
TRBD1 - TRBJ1-2 TRBV19 CASTTDRLMDYGYTF TGTGCCAGTACCACGGACAGGCTGATGGACTATGGCTACACCTTC
TRBD1 - TRBJ1-1 TRBV6-6 CASSYPPTGGHTEAFF TGTGCCAGCAGTTACCCCCCCACAGGGGGCCACACTGAAGCTTTCTTT
- - TRBJ2-5 TRBV6-6 CASSYRKRLRETQYF TGTGCCAGCAGTTACCGTAAGCGGCTCCGGGAGACCCAGTACTTC
- - TRBJ2-7 TRBV7-9 CASSLQSHEQYF TGTGCCAGCAGCCTACAGAGTCACGAGCAGTACTTC
TRBD1 - TRBJ1-4 TRBV29-1 CSATDRGRAKGSEKLFF TGCAGCGCTACCGACAGGGGTAGGGCAAAAGGGAGTGAAAAACTGTTTTTT
- - TRBJ2-4 TRBV7-2 CASSLGDNPFLAKNIQYF TGTGCCAGCAGCTTAGGGGACAATCCCTTCTTAGCCAAAAACATTCAGTACTTC
- - TRBJ1-5 TRBV10-3 CAISESYGLSNQPQHF TGTGCCATCAGTGAGTCGTATGGACTTAGCAATCAGCCCCAGCATTTT
TRBD2 once TRBJ2-3 TRBV15 CATSRRWGRGEDTQYF TGTGCCACCAGCAGACGGTGGGGGCGGGGGGAGGATACGCAGTATTTT
- once TRBJ2-6 TRBV19 CASSSVSKWSSGANVLTF TGTGCCAGTAGTTCGGTGTCAAAGTGGAGCTCTGGGGCCAACGTCCTGACTTTC
TRBD2 - TRBJ2-1 TRBV6-1 CASSGILERDVGNEQFF TGTGCCAGCAGTGGTATATTGGAGCGGGATGTGGGGAATGAGCAGTTCTTC